These T cell receptor beta chains were read from a single sample in a study of CD8+CD57+ T cells in acquired aplastic anemia. Each CDR3 protein is one row after TCRdb ran MiXCR on the reads. The repertoire includes fewer than 200,000 distinct CDR3 sequences, about 50% of them detected once, and over 10% sits in the top ten. The sample taken for sequencing was sorted CD4+, CD8+, or CD8+CD57+ T cells (not recorded which) from PBMCs. Every receptor here comes from a human donor with aplastic anemia. Each CDR3 is given with its conserved first and last residue. A D gene is named only where the DNA matches it firmly. Some rows have no size entry. The others give once, few or many, or a class for an expanded clone.

V: TRBV24-1; size: -; J: TRBJ2-5; D: TRBD1; DNA: TGTGCCACCAGTGAAGGGGGCCGAGAGACCCAGTACTTC; CDR3: CATSEGGRETQYF
V: TRBV5-8; size: many; J: TRBJ1-5; D: -; DNA: TGTGCCAGCAGCTTGGCCGACAATCGGAATCAGCCCCAGCATTTT; CDR3: CASSLADNRNQPQHF
V: TRBV19; size: -; J: TRBJ2-2; D: TRBD2; DNA: TGTGCCAGTAGTATAGGGGTAGCGGGGAGAACCGGGGAGCTGTTTTTT; CDR3: CASSIGVAGRTGELFF
V: TRBV5-1; size: -; J: TRBJ1-2; D: TRBD1; DNA: TGCGCCAGCAGTCGAACAGGGGGCTCGGGCTACACCTTC; CDR3: CASSRTGGSGYTF
V: TRBV11-2; size: once; J: TRBJ1-2; D: TRBD1; DNA: TGTGCCAGCAGCTTCAGCCGGGACAGCTATGGCTACACCTTC; CDR3: CASSFSRDSYGYTF
V: TRBV5-1; size: many; J: TRBJ2-3; D: -; DNA: TGCGCCAGCAGCTTGGCCGCGGCTCCCACACAGTATTTT; CDR3: CASSLAAAPTQYF
V: TRBV7-2; size: many; J: TRBJ2-7; D: -; DNA: TGTGCCAGCAGCGCTCGGGACGGCTACGAGCAGTACTTC; CDR3: CASSARDGYEQYF
V: TRBV12-3/TRBV12-4; size: -; J: TRBJ1-5; D: TRBD1; DNA: TGTGCCAGCAGATTTCCAGGGGGTGGGAATCAGCCCCATCATTTT; CDR3: CASRFPGGGNQPHHF
V: TRBV2; size: few; J: TRBJ2-7; D: -; DNA: TGTGCCAGCAGGGTTGACAGCTACGAGCAGTACTTC; CDR3: CASRVDSYEQYF
V: TRBV9; size: many; J: TRBJ1-5; D: -; DNA: TGTGCCAGCAGCGTAGGCGGAACCAATCAGCCCCAGCATTTT; CDR3: CASSVGGTNQPQHF
V: TRBV11-2; size: many; J: TRBJ2-3; D: TRBD1; DNA: TGTGCCAGCAGCTTAGATACACTGGGACAGGCGCAGTATTTT; CDR3: CASSLDTLGQAQYF
V: TRBV2; size: -; J: TRBJ1-1; D: -; DNA: TGTGCCAGCAACAGGGTCGACGGTGAAGCTTTCTTT; CDR3: CASNRVDGEAFF
V: TRBV24-1; size: -; J: TRBJ1-2; D: -; DNA: TGTGCCACCAGTGACCCGGGGGACTCAGACTATGGCTACACCTTC; CDR3: CATSDPGDSDYGYTF
V: TRBV2; size: -; J: TRBJ1-6; D: -; DNA: TGTGCCAGCACCTTCTATAATTCACCCCTCCACTTT; CDR3: CASTFYNSPLHF
V: TRBV29-1; size: -; J: TRBJ1-2; D: TRBD1; DNA: TGCAGCGTGATACCGGGACAGTACTATGGCTACACCTTC; CDR3: CSVIPGQYYGYTF
V: TRBV10-1; size: -; J: TRBJ1-2; D: -; DNA: TGCGCCAGCAGGCCGACGGAATTACCGCGGCCCGAAGGTTATGGCTACACCTTC; CDR3: CASRPTELPRPEGYGYTF
V: TRBV24-1; size: -; J: TRBJ2-1; D: TRBD2; DNA: TGTGCCACCAGTGATTTGGCGGGAGGGTTGAAGGAGCAGTTCTTC; CDR3: CATSDLAGGLKEQFF
V: TRBV24-1; size: few; J: TRBJ1-2; D: -; DNA: TGTGCCACCAGTGACAGCGGGGTTGGCTACACCTTC; CDR3: CATSDSGVGYTF
V: TRBV29-1; size: -; J: TRBJ2-2; D: -; DNA: TGCAGCGTTTTGGGGTTGGGGGAGCTGTTTTTT; CDR3: CSVLGLGELFF
V: TRBV7-9; size: -; J: TRBJ1-4; D: TRBD1; DNA: TGTGCCAGCAGCTTAGCGCTACAGGGGAATGAAAAACTGTTTTTT; CDR3: CASSLALQGNEKLFF
V: TRBV20-1; size: -; J: TRBJ2-7; D: -; DNA: TGCAGTGGATTGGGCACAGGTGGGGGATACGAGCAGTACTTC; CDR3: CSGLGTGGGYEQYF
V: TRBV10-3; size: -; J: TRBJ2-7; D: -; DNA: TGTGCCATCAGTGATGCCTCCTACGAGCAGTACTTC; CDR3: CAISDASYEQYF
V: TRBV7-9; size: many; J: TRBJ2-7; D: -; DNA: TGTGCCAGCAGCTTTGGGAGCTCCTACGAGCAGTACTTC; CDR3: CASSFGSSYEQYF
V: TRBV12-3/TRBV12-4; size: many; J: TRBJ1-2; D: -; DNA: TGTGCCAGCATCTTGCTTGGGGGGGATAACTATGGCTACACCTTC; CDR3: CASILLGGDNYGYTF
V: TRBV7-1; size: few; J: TRBJ1-4; D: -; DNA: TGTGCCAGCAGCACAAAAACCCGGGGGCTTAACCCCGTACGAAATGAAAAACTGTTTTTT; CDR3: CASSTKTRGLNPVRNEKLFF
V: TRBV15; size: -; J: TRBJ1-4; D: TRBD1; DNA: TGTGCCACCAGCGGATTAAGACGCGGGACAGATCATGAAAAACTGTTTTTT; CDR3: CATSGLRRGTDHEKLFF
V: TRBV5-8; size: -; J: TRBJ2-7; D: TRBD1; DNA: TGTGCCAGCAGCCTAACAGGGGGCCGGTACGAGCAGTACTTC; CDR3: CASSLTGGRYEQYF
V: TRBV3-1; size: few; J: TRBJ2-5; D: -; DNA: TGTGCCAGCAGCCAAGCGGGGGTAATTAAAGAGACCCAGTACTTC; CDR3: CASSQAGVIKETQYF
V: TRBV7-9; size: many; J: TRBJ2-2; D: -; DNA: TGTGCCAGCAGCTTAGACAGGGCCGGGGAGCTGTTTTTT; CDR3: CASSLDRAGELFF
V: TRBV5-1; size: many; J: TRBJ1-2; D: TRBD1; DNA: TGCGCCAGCAGCTTGGACGGGGGGACAGGGAATGGCTACACCTTC; CDR3: CASSLDGGTGNGYTF
V: TRBV12-3/TRBV12-4; size: -; J: TRBJ2-7; D: -; DNA: TGTGCCAGCACCCCTGATCCAGGGCACGAGCAGTACTTC; CDR3: CASTPDPGHEQYF
V: TRBV2; size: -; J: TRBJ1-1; D: -; DNA: TGTGCCAGCAATGGGGATCTCCCTGAGGACACTGAAGCTTTCTTT; CDR3: CASNGDLPEDTEAFF
V: TRBV4-2; size: many; J: TRBJ2-5; D: TRBD2; DNA: TGTGCCAGCAGCCAAGAGGGTAGCGGGGGGGCGGACTTC; CDR3: CASSQEGSGGADF
V: TRBV9; size: many; J: TRBJ1-1; D: -; DNA: TGTGCCAGCAGCCCCGATCCGGGGATGAACACTGAAGCTTTCTTT; CDR3: CASSPDPGMNTEAFF
V: TRBV5-1; size: many; J: TRBJ2-4; D: TRBD1; DNA: TGCGCCAGCAGCTTGCCCGGGACAGAAAAAAACATTCAGTACTTC; CDR3: CASSLPGTEKNIQYF
V: TRBV5-5; size: many; J: TRBJ1-1; D: -; DNA: TGTGCCAGCAGTCCAGGCACAGGTTTTAACACTGAAGCTTTCTTT; CDR3: CASSPGTGFNTEAFF
V: TRBV6-9; size: many; J: TRBJ1-2; D: TRBD1; DNA: TGTGCCAGCAGTTATTACGGGGGGACAGGGGAGAGGTATGGCTACACCTTC; CDR3: CASSYYGGTGERYGYTF
V: TRBV2; size: -; J: TRBJ2-3; D: -; DNA: TGTGCCAGCAAGGCGGGGGCTCCGCCAGATACGCAGTATTTT; CDR3: CASKAGAPPDTQYF
V: TRBV10-3; size: -; J: TRBJ2-7; D: TRBD1; DNA: TGTGCCATCAGTGTGAGGACAGGGTCTTTCGAGCAGTACTTC; CDR3: CAISVRTGSFEQYF
V: TRBV7-2; size: -; J: TRBJ1-2; D: TRBD1; DNA: TGTGCCAGCAGCTTAGCGATGTTCCGGGACAGGGGCGCCTATGGCTACACCTTC; CDR3: CASSLAMFRDRGAYGYTF
V: TRBV19; size: once; J: TRBJ2-7; D: -; DNA: TGTGCCAGTAGTTCCACACCCAGGTCACCCACTTACGAGCAGTACTTC; CDR3: CASSSTPRSPTYEQYF
V: TRBV5-1; size: many; J: TRBJ1-4; D: TRBD1; DNA: TGCGCCAGCAGCCGGGGGACAGCTAATGAAAAACTGTTTTTT; CDR3: CASSRGTANEKLFF
V: TRBV6-1; size: many; J: TRBJ1-5; D: TRBD1; DNA: TGTGCCAGCATTCGGGACAGGGATTATAATCAGCCCCAGCATTTT; CDR3: CASIRDRDYNQPQHF
V: TRBV20-1; size: many; J: TRBJ1-3; D: TRBD1; DNA: TGCAGTGCCCAGGGGGTCATTGGAGACACCATATATTTT; CDR3: CSAQGVIGDTIYF
V: TRBV30; size: -; J: TRBJ2-7; D: -; DNA: TGTGCCTGGAGTCTGTCGGTTACCTACGAGCAGTACTTC; CDR3: CAWSLSVTYEQYF
V: TRBV9; size: many; J: TRBJ2-5; D: -; DNA: TGTGCCAGCAGCGTAGGTGTTGGGAAACAAGAGACCCAGTACTTC; CDR3: CASSVGVGKQETQYF
V: TRBV28; size: few; J: TRBJ2-1; D: -; DNA: TGTGCCAGCACGTCGGTACACAATGAGCAGTTCTTC; CDR3: CASTSVHNEQFF
V: TRBV19; size: few; J: TRBJ1-1; D: -; DNA: TGTGCCAGTAGTATTGGGACTGAAGCTTTCTTT; CDR3: CASSIGTEAFF
V: TRBV29-1; size: -; J: TRBJ1-3; D: TRBD1; DNA: TGCAGCGTCGGAACCAGGGGGGAGGGAAACACCATATATTTT; CDR3: CSVGTRGEGNTIYF
V: TRBV7-9; size: many; J: TRBJ1-1; D: -; DNA: TGTGCCAGCAGCTTACATGGGGGGAGGAACACTGAAGCTTTCTTT; CDR3: CASSLHGGRNTEAFF
V: TRBV6-5; size: many; J: TRBJ1-1; D: TRBD1; DNA: TGTGCCAGCAGTTACCCGGAAGGACAGGGTGACGCTTTCTTT; CDR3: CASSYPEGQGDAFF
V: TRBV6-1; size: many; J: TRBJ2-6; D: -; DNA: TGTGCCAGCAGTGGTTATAAGGGTTCTGGGGCCAACGTCCTGACTTTC; CDR3: CASSGYKGSGANVLTF
V: TRBV20-1; size: -; J: TRBJ2-5; D: TRBD2; DNA: TGCAGTGCTGGGACTACCGGAAAAGAGACCCAGTACTTC; CDR3: CSAGTTGKETQYF
V: TRBV7-9; size: many; J: TRBJ1-2; D: TRBD1; DNA: TGTGCCAGCAGCACAACAGGGGCTAACTATGGCTACACCTTC; CDR3: CASSTTGANYGYTF
V: TRBV7-9; size: -; J: TRBJ2-2; D: -; DNA: TGTGCCAGCAGCTTTTCTAGTCGGGGGGAGCTGTTTTTT; CDR3: CASSFSSRGELFF
V: TRBV19; size: few; J: TRBJ2-5; D: -; DNA: TGTGCCAGTAGTATAGGCGCAGAGGACCAGTACTTC; CDR3: CASSIGAEDQYF
V: TRBV19; size: few; J: TRBJ2-1; D: TRBD2; DNA: TGTGCCAGTAGTTTGACTAGCGGGGGGGCTGATGAGCAGTTCTTC; CDR3: CASSLTSGGADEQFF
V: TRBV24-1; size: -; J: TRBJ2-5; D: -; DNA: TGTGCCACCAGCCCGACATTGGAAGAGACCCAGTACTTC; CDR3: CATSPTLEETQYF
V: TRBV7-2; size: many; J: TRBJ1-4; D: -; DNA: TGTGCCAGCAGCCCGGCGTCAGGGTGGTGGGAAAAACTGTTTTTT; CDR3: CASSPASGWWEKLFF